This TCR beta chain stems from a study of response to subunit inactivated influenza vaccine. This clonotype was observed a handful of times. A single record per CDR3 protein comes from TCRdb applying MiXCR to the RT-PCR reads. The repertoire includes more than 700,000 distinct CDR3 sequences, about 20% of them detected once, and about 10% sits in the top ten. Sample: PBMCs from blood, taken 5 to 6 days after vaccination. This TCR was sampled from a man in his fifties or sixties who received an inactivated influenza vaccine.

For the CDR3, the DNA is TGTGCCAGCGCCCCATGGGGCAGGGTTGGCCACGAGCAGTACTTC. It translates to CASAPWGRVGHEQYF. This chain uses TRBV25-1 with TRBJ2-7; D possibly corresponds to TRBD1 (5 bases). The V gene lost 8 bases and the J gene lost 5 bases, with 22 bases spanning the gap. This CDR3 has 15 amino acids. Per the germline V gene, CDR1 is MGHDK and CDR2 is SYGVNS.